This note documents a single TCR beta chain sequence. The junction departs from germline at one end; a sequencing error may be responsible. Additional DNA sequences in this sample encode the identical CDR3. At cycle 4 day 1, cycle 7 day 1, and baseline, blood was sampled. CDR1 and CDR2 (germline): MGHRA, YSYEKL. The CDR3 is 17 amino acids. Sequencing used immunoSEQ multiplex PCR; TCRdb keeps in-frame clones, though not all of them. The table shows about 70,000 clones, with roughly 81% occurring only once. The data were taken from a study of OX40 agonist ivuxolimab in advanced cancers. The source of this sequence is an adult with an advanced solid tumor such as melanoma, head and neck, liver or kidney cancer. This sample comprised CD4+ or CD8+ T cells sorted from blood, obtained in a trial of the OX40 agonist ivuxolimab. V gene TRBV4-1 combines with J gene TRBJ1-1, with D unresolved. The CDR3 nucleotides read TGCGCCAGCAGCCGATCGGGTCCGGTTTTGATGGGCACTGAAGCTTTCTTC. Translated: CASSRSGPVLMGTEAFF.